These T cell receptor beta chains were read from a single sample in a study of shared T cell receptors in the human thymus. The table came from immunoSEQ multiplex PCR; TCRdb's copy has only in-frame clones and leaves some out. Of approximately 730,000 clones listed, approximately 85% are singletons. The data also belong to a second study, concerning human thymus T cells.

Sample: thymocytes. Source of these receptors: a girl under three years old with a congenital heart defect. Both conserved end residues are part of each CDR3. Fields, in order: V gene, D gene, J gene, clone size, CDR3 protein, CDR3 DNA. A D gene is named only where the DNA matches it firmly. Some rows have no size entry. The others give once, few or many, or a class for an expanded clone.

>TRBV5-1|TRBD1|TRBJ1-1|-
CASNQVGDRKNTEAFF
TGCGCCAGCAATCAGGTGGGGGACAGAAAGAACACTGAAGCTTTCTTT
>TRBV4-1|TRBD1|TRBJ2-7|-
CASSQRTGTYEQYF
TGCGCCAGCAGCCAAAGGACAGGTACATACGAGCAGTACTTC
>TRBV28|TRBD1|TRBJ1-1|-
CASSFPRPQTGGSDTEAFF
TGTGCCAGCAGTTTCCCCCGGCCTCAGACAGGGGGCTCGGACACTGAAGCTTTCTTT
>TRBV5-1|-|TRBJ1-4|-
CASSLERHLTNEKLFF
TGCGCCAGCAGCCTGGAGAGACATTTGACTAATGAAAAACTGTTTTTT
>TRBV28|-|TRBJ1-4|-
CASSSRQNRATNEKLFF
TGTGCCAGCAGTTCTCGACAGAACCGTGCAACTAATGAAAAACTGTTTTTT
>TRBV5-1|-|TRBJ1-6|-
CASSKGGPSNSPLHF
TGCGCCAGCAGCAAAGGGGGACCGAGTAATTCACCCCTCCACTTT
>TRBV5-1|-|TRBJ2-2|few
CASSLERLMNTGELFF
TGCGCCAGCAGCTTGGAGCGACTAATGAACACCGGGGAGCTGTTTTTT
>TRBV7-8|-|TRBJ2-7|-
CASSLGARIPITYYEQYF
TGTGCCAGCAGCTTGGGGGCGAGGATACCAATAACCTACTACGAGCAGTACTTC
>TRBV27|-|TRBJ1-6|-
CASSLIQPRGSPLHF
TGTGCCAGCAGTTTAATACAGCCTCGGGGTTCACCCCTCCACTTT
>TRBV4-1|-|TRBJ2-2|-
CASSQGPKGQRNTGELFF
TGCGCCAGCAGCCAAGGTCCCAAAGGACAGAGGAACACCGGGGAGCTGTTTTTT
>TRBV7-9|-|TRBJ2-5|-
CASSEVQETQYF
TGTGCCAGCAGTGAGGTCCAAGAGACCCAGTACTTC
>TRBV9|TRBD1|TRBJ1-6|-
CASSVETGNSPLHF
TGTGCCAGCAGCGTTGAGACAGGGAATTCACCCCTCCACTTT
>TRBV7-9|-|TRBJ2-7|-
CASSLGAEAGDYEQYF
TGTGCCAGCAGCTTAGGAGCGGAGGCAGGGGACTACGAGCAGTACTTC
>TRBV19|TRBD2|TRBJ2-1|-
CASKGLAGGNYNEQFF
TGTGCCAGTAAGGGCTTAGCGGGGGGAAACTACAATGAGCAGTTCTTC
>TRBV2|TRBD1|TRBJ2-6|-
CASDGTGGLPGANVLTF
TGTGCCAGCGACGGGACAGGGGGCCTTCCTGGGGCCAACGTCCTGACTTTC
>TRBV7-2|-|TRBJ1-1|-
CANPLGDSAEAFF
TGTGCCAACCCCTTAGGGGATTCGGCTGAAGCTTTCTTT
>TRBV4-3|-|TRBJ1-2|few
CASSHDRDTVHYGYTF
TGCGCCAGCAGCCATGACCGGGACACAGTTCACTATGGCTACACCTTC
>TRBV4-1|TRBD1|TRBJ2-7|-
CASSPSKGQGYEQYF
TGCGCCAGCAGCCCAAGCAAGGGACAGGGATACGAGCAGTACTTC
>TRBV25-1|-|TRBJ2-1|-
CASTKQNRADYNEQFF
TGTGCCAGCACTAAACAGAACAGGGCGGATTACAATGAGCAGTTCTTC
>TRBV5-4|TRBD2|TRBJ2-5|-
CASRRDREGETQYF
TGTGCCAGCAGGCGGGACCGGGAGGGGGAGACCCAGTACTTC
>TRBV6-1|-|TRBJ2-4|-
CASSEGGQAKNIQYF
TGTGCCAGCAGTGAAGGAGGTCAGGCCAAAAACATTCAGTACTTC
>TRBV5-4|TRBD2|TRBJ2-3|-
CASSPGTRNTDTQYF
TGTGCCAGCAGCCCTGGGACTAGAAACACAGATACGCAGTATTTT